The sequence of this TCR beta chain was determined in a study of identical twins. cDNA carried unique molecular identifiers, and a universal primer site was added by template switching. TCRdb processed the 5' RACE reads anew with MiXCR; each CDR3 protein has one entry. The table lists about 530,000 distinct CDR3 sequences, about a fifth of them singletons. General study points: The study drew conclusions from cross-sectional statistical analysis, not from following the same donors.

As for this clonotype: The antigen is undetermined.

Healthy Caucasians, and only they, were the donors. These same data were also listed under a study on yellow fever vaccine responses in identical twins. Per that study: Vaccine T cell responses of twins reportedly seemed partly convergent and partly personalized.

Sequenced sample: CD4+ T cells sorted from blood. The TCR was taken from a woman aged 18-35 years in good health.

The CDR3 region is CASSNRVVAGLNYEQYF. In DNA, the CDR3 is TGCGCCAGCAGCAACCGGGTGGTAGCGGGACTTAACTACGAGCAGTACTTC. This rearrangement joins TRBV5-1 to TRBJ2-7; 8 bases map to TRBD2. CDR3 size: 17 residues. The junction had 15 bases not matched to a gene; V was cut back by 4 bases and J by 3 bases. CDR1 is SGHRS and CDR2 is YFSETQ in the germline V gene.